This T cell receptor (beta chain) appears in the sequencing data of a study of cytomegalovirus exposure and HLA in healthy donors. Study summary: Earlier work reported 100 million or so unique TCR beta sequences from some 180 million T cells. Study-wide points: Upon later analysis, HLA-associated TCR beta chains proved more clonally expanded than other, equally common chains. Some TCR beta chains (approximately 180 of them) were listed as cytomegalovirus-associated.

The donors (healthy individuals) were bone marrow donors. The CDR3 has 13 residues. The V gene's germline CDR1 is LNHDA and CDR2 SQIVND (reference sequence). Between the trimmed V and J ends, which lost 5 bases and 5 bases, there was a span of 12 bases. This clone was picked up a small number of times. Its cognate antigen is unknown. PCR employed 60 Vbeta and 13 Jbeta primers. TCRdb's table, derived via immunoSEQ multiplex PCR, lists solely in-frame clones and lacks some. The data contain 95,000 to 150,000 clones, 15% of them singletons. The V and J genes are TRBV19 and TRBJ1-1; D is ambiguous. Specimen: PBMCs. The receptor's source is a woman aged 18-35 years in good health and CMV-seronegative. In DNA, the CDR3 is TGTGCCAGTAGTTATACCCGGGAAACTGAAGCTTTCTTT. Amino acid sequence: CASSYTRETEAFF.